What follows is one TCR beta chain and its context. What it binds is not known. The data derive from a study of T cell clones after liver transplantation. Study-level findings and limits: In two subjects, few donor cells limited the measurable donor-reactive repertoire.

This table comes from immunoSEQ multiplex PCR, and its TCRdb copy is limited to in-frame clones, with some not included. Of about 72,000 clones listed, 90% are singletons. CDR3 length: 17 residues. Trimming cost V 2 bases and J 1 base, with 15 bases left between them. Germline CDR1 is SGHDT and CDR2 is YYEEEE. The V gene is TRBV5-6, the J gene TRBJ2-2, with D possibly being TRBD1 (5 bases). The sequencing here drew on CD4+ T cells from blood, taken before liver transplant. This clonotype was sampled from a human donor who received a liver transplant. The CDR3 DNA sequence: TGTGCCAGCAGCTTTGGCCCCGCAGGGAAGAACACCGGGGAGCTGTTTTTT. Amino acid sequence: CASSFGPAGKNTGELFF.